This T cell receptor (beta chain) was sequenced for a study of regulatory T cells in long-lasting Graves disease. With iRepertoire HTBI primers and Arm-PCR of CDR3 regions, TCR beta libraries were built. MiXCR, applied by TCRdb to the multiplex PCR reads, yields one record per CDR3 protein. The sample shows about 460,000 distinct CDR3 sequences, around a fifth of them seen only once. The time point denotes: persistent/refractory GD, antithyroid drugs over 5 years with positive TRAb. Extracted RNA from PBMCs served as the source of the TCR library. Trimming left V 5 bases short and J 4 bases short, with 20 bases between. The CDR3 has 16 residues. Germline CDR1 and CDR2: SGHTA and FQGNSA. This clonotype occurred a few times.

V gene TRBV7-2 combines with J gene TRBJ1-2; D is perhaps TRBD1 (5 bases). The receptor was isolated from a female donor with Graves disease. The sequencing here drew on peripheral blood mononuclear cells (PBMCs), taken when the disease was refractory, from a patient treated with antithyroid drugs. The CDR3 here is CASSRYPQGWFYGYTF. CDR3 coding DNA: TGTGCCAGCAGCCGCTACCCGCAGGGCTGGTTCTATGGCTACACCTTC.